These 32 T cell receptor beta chains were sequenced from one sample in a study of cytomegalovirus exposure and HLA in healthy donors. The PCR employed 60 Vbeta primers together with 13 Jbeta primers. The table came from immunoSEQ multiplex PCR; TCRdb's copy has only in-frame clones and leaves some out. The sample consists of tens of thousands of clones, 84% of them appearing once. Sequenced material: PBMCs. The receptors here all came from a woman aged 18-29 years in good health and CMV-seropositive.

CDR3 DNA: TGCGCCAGCGGCCCGGGGGTACAGGCGTCTAGCACAGATACGCAGTATTTT. It codes for CASGPGVQASSTDTQYF. The gene calls are TRBV5-1 and TRBJ2-3, with D possibly TRBD2 on 6 matching bases. The length of the CDR3 is 17 residues. Germline CDR1 and CDR2: SGHRS and YFSETQ. V was shortened by 7 bases and J by 0 bases, with 21 bases between the two germline ends.

The gene calls are TRBV5-4 and TRBJ2-5; TRBD2 is a possible D gene (6 bases). Germline-derived CDR1 and CDR2 are SGHNT and YYREEE (reference sequence). CDR3 length: 13 amino acids. V shed 0 bases and J shed 5 bases, with 8 bases lying between them. Written as DNA, the CDR3 is TGTGCCAGCAGCTTGGCGGGAGCGGAGACCCAGTACTTC. As protein: CASSLAGAETQYF.

V and J are TRBV28 and TRBJ2-5, with a possible D match to TRBD2 (5 bases). Germline V gene sequence: CDR1 MDHEN, CDR2 SYDVKM. Trimming took 6 bases from V and 5 from J, leaving 22 bases between them. The CDR3 is made up of 16 amino acids. The CDR3 region has the DNA TGTGCCAGCAGCAATGCTCGAGGGTACGGGCGGGAGACCCAGTACTTC. Its protein product is CASSNARGYGRETQYF.

This chain links TRBV5-6 with TRBJ2-5; 7 bases map to TRBD2. Trimming took 5 bases from V and 0 from J; bases not matched to a gene: 4. Per germline, CDR1 SGHDT and CDR2 YYEEEE. CDR3 length: 14 residues. In DNA, the CDR3 is TGTGCCAGCAGTACCGGACTAGACCAAGAGACCCAGTACTTC. The encoded protein is CASSTGLDQETQYF.

The chain has TRBV6-6 and TRBJ2-5; TRBD1 aligns across 8 bases. The CDR3 sequence is 16 residues long. Trimming took 5 bases from V and 5 from J; bases not matched to a gene: 13. Germline-derived CDR1 and CDR2 are MNHNY and SVGAGI (reference sequence). CDR3 protein: CASSAPGQVVKETQYF. For the CDR3, the DNA is TGTGCCAGCAGTGCCCCGGGACAGGTTGTGAAGGAGACCCAGTACTTC.

This clone was counted a single time. The chain joins TRBV5-4 to TRBJ2-7, with 7 bases that match TRBD1. Germline V gene data show CDR1 as SGHNT and CDR2 as YYREEE (reference sequence). This CDR3 has 14 residues. Trimming at V came to 3 bases and at J to 4 bases, leaving 7 bases not matched to a gene. The CDR3 is CASSSPGQNYEQYF. In nucleotides, the CDR3 is TGTGCCAGCAGCTCCCCGGGACAGAATTACGAGCAGTACTTC.

V gene TRBV7-6 combines with J gene TRBJ1-5; 8 bases match TRBD1. The germline CDR1 and CDR2 sequences are SGHVS and FNYEAQ. V lost 4 bases to trimming and J lost 5 bases; unmatched junction nucleotides: 4. There are 14 residues in the CDR3. This CDR3 is CASSSRQGYQPQHF. As DNA, the CDR3 is TGTGCCAGCAGCTCCCGACAGGGGTATCAGCCCCAGCATTTT.

The rearrangement joins TRBV29-1 to TRBJ2-7; D might be TRBD1 (6 bases). Germline V CDR1 and CDR2: SQVTM, ANQGSEA. There are 13 residues in the CDR3. Deletions cut 5 bases from V and 2 bases from J, with 13 bases between. CDR3 sequence: CSVSGTSPYEQYF. As DNA, the CDR3 is TGCAGCGTTTCTGGGACAAGTCCCTACGAGCAGTACTTC.

In the case of this clone: This sample includes further DNA sequences coding for the same CDR3. The chain combines TRBV27 with TRBJ2-5; 8 nucleotides agree with TRBD1. Germline CDR1 and CDR2: MNHEY and SMNVEV (reference sequence). Trimming cost V 5 bases and J 5 bases; bases outside gene matches: 10. The CDR3 sequence is 15 residues long. Here the CDR3 reads CASSLGTGVQETQYF. CDR3 nucleotide sequence: TGTGCCAGCAGTCTAGGGACAGGTGTACAGGAGACCCAGTACTTC.

About this clone itself: At one end, the junction sequence differs from germline, possibly due to a read error. The chain joins TRBV9 to TRBJ2-7; possibly TRBD2 for D (6 bases). The germline gives CDR1 SGDLS, CDR2 YYNGEE. The CDR3 runs to 15 residues. The CDR3 nucleotides are TGTGCCAGCAGCGTCCCCGCAGTGGCGGGGTACGGGCAGTACTTC. Protein product: CASSVPAVAGYGQYF.

This clone was detected once. The rearrangement uses TRBV29-1 and TRBJ2-5; no clear D. CDR3 length equals 10 residues. Germline CDR1 reads SQVTM; CDR2 reads ANQGSEA. V was trimmed by 4 bases and J by 5 bases, leaving 5 bases between them. The CDR3 protein is CSVVSETQYF. CDR3 nucleotides: TGCAGCGTTGTATCGGAGACCCAGTACTTC.

V gene TRBV10-2 combines with J gene TRBJ1-2; a possible D gene is TRBD1 (6 bases). Germline assignment: CDR1 WSHSY and CDR2 SAAADI. This CDR3 has 16 residues. V was pared by 0 bases and J by 4 bases, with 15 bases between. For the CDR3, the DNA is TGCGCCAGCAGTGAGTCGACGTCCAGGACAGTCTATGGCTACACCTTC. Residues: CASSESTSRTVYGYTF.

J is TRBJ1-2 and V is TRBV5-4, with 8 nucleotides matching TRBD1. Germline trimming cut 9 bases from V and 4 bases from J; bases unmatched to any gene: 5. CDR3 size: 12 residues. From germline, CDR1 is SGHNT and CDR2 YYREEE (reference sequence). The CDR3 protein is CAIKDRVYGYTF. The CDR3 region has the DNA TGTGCCATCAAGGACAGGGTCTATGGCTACACCTTC.

This rearrangement joins TRBV5-1 to TRBJ2-3, with 12 nucleotides matching TRBD2. Losses at the gene ends were 2 bases for V and 3 bases for J; bases not matched to a gene: 1. The germline V gene encodes CDR1 SGHRS and CDR2 YFSETQ. The length of the CDR3 is 15 residues. The CDR3 DNA is TGCGCCAGCAGCTTTGGGACTAGCGGGACAGATACGCAGTATTTT. Residues: CASSFGTSGTDTQYF.

This clone came up a few times. The chain links TRBV14 to TRBJ1-1, with D possibly matching TRBD1 (5 bases). The germline gives CDR1 SGHDN, CDR2 FVKESK. The CDR3 contains 17 residues. V was cut by 0 bases and J by 1 base, with 15 bases left in between. The CDR3 region has the DNA TGTGCCAGCAGCCAAGAGAGCTGGGCAGGGCGGAACACTGAAGCTTTCTTT. Translated: CASSQESWAGRNTEAFF.

V gene TRBV7-3 combines with J gene TRBJ2-7, with a weak D call TRBD2 (6 bases). This CDR3 is built from 15 residues. V was trimmed by 5 bases and J by 0 bases, leaving 14 bases between them. From germline, CDR1 is SGHTA and CDR2 FQGTGA. The CDR3 spells CASSTGAGGSYEQYF. CDR3 DNA: TGTGCCAGCAGCACCGGAGCGGGCGGCTCCTACGAGCAGTACTTC.

A word on this clone: One junction end does not reproduce the germline sequence, and a read error may be involved. The chain couples TRBV7-7 to TRBJ2-1; D perhaps matches TRBD2 (6 bases). Germline CDR1 SSHAT, CDR2 FNYEAQ (reference sequence). The CDR3 totals 15 residues. In DNA form, the CDR3 reads TGTGCTAGCAGCTTAGCTGCGGGGCCCTACAATGAGCAGTTCTTC. This codes for CASSLAAGPYNEQFF.

V and J are TRBV25-1 and TRBJ1-3; tentatively, D is TRBD1 (5 bases). The CDR3 has 17 residues. Trimming stripped 3 bases from V and 0 bases from J, with 15 bases between. CDR1 is MGHDK, CDR2 SYGVNS, per germline. The CDR3 is CASSEDPTETSGNTIYF. The CDR3 DNA is TGTGCCAGCAGTGAGGACCCGACAGAAACCTCTGGAAACACCATATATTTT.

The chain uses TRBV18 and TRBJ1-1; maybe TRBD1 (5 bases). Looked up from germline, CDR1 is KGHSH and CDR2 is LQKENI. Trimming took off 3 bases at V and 5 bases at J, with 10 bases between the two ends. The CDR3 spans 13 residues. Here the CDR3 DNA reads TGTGCCAGCTCACCGGTCGGGGGGACTGAAGCTTTCTTT. Translating it yields CASSPVGGTEAFF.

V and J are TRBV6-1 and TRBJ1-1, with D possibly TRBD1 on 6 matching bases. This CDR3 contains 14 residues. V lost 6 bases, J lost 3 bases, and 14 bases lay in between. Germline assignment: CDR1 MNHNS and CDR2 SASEGT. The CDR3 region is CASSHRVHDTEAFF. CDR3 nucleotide sequence: TGTGCCAGCAGCCACAGGGTTCATGACACTGAAGCTTTCTTT.

CDR3 DNA: TGCGCCAGCAGCTTGGGACTGGGACTAGCGGAAGAGACCCAGTACTTC. It specifies CASSLGLGLAEETQYF. The rearrangement joins TRBV5-1 to TRBJ2-5; 11 bases match TRBD2. This CDR3 comprises 16 residues. CDR1 is SGHRS and CDR2 is YFSETQ in the germline V gene. With 0 bases clipped from V and 3 bases from J, the junction kept 4 bases outside the gene matches.

The chain employs TRBV13 and TRBJ2-7; 9 bases map to TRBD1. This CDR3 has 15 residues. In germline, CDR1 is PRHDT, CDR2 FYEKMQ (reference sequence). After removal of 0 bases from V and 1 base from J, the junction contained 1 base not matched to a gene. This CDR3 reads CASSLGGTGSYEQYF. The CDR3 DNA sequence: TGTGCCAGCAGCTTAGGCGGGACAGGGTCCTACGAGCAGTACTTC.

CDR3 coding DNA: TGTGCCAGTAGTACAACCCTGGGGGCGTATAATTCACCCCTCCACTTT. Amino acids: CASSTTLGAYNSPLHF. The chain employs TRBV19 and TRBJ1-6, with D tentatively TRBD1 (6 bases). The CDR3 is 16 amino acids. Trimming stripped 4 bases from V and 4 bases from J, with 14 bases between. Germline values: CDR1 LNHDA, CDR2 SQIVND (reference sequence).

The genes are TRBV20-1 and TRBJ2-5, with D unclear. Germline V lookup: CDR1 DFQATT, CDR2 SNEGSKA (reference sequence). Between the trimmed V and J ends, which lost 5 bases and 4 bases, there was a span of 8 bases. The length of the CDR3 is 11 residues. The CDR3 nucleotides are TGCAGTGCTCCCCGAGCAGAGACCCAGTACTTC. Amino acid sequence: CSAPRAETQYF.

The chain couples TRBV19 to TRBJ1-5, with D perhaps TRBD1 (5 bases). The ends were cut back, 6 bases at V and 7 bases at J, with 10 bases in the middle. The CDR3 is 12 residues long. Germline values: CDR1 LNHDA, CDR2 SQIVND (reference sequence). This CDR3 is CASSRGRQPQHF. The CDR3, as DNA: TGTGCCAGTAGCCGGGGGAGGCAGCCCCAGCATTTT.

The chain joins TRBV18 to TRBJ1-5, with 7 bases that match TRBD1. The CDR3 contains 15 residues. J gave up 4 bases and V 5 bases, and 8 bases lay outside the gene matches. Germline assignment: CDR1 KGHSH and CDR2 LQKENI. The CDR3 sequence is CASSSTGVGNQPQHF. The DNA for the CDR3 is TGTGCCAGCTCATCAACAGGGGTCGGGAATCAGCCCCAGCATTTT. The entire variable domain, with the rest obtained from reference TRBV18 and TRBJ1-5, is as follows: NAGVMQNPRHLVRRRGQEARLRCSPMKGHSHVYWYRQLPEEGLKFMVYLQKENIIDESGMPKERFSAEFPKEGPSILRIQQVVRGDSAAYFCASSSTGVGNQPQHFGDGTRLSIL.

The V call is TRBV19, the J call TRBJ2-7; D might be TRBD1 (6 bases). This CDR3 is 15 amino acids long. Between the trimmed V and J ends, which lost 5 bases and 3 bases, there was a span of 17 bases. The germline V gene has CDR1 LNHDA and CDR2 SQIVND (reference sequence). CDR3: CASSVGQPTFYEQYF. The DNA for the CDR3 is TGTGCCAGTAGTGTCGGACAGCCGACCTTCTACGAGCAGTACTTC.

This clone was recorded a few times. The V call is TRBV27, the J call TRBJ2-7; tentative D call: TRBD1 (5 bases). The germline V and J ends were trimmed by 5 bases and 6 bases, with 17 bases remaining between them. This CDR3 contains 14 residues. CDR1 and CDR2 (germline): MNHEY, SMNVEV (reference sequence). CDR3 sequence reads: CASSPDWQGSEQYF. The DNA for the CDR3 is TGTGCCAGCAGTCCAGACTGGCAGGGTAGCGAGCAGTACTTC.

The genes are TRBV4-1 and TRBJ1-1, with TRBD1 matching 8 bases. The germline gives CDR1 MGHRA, CDR2 YSYEKL. The CDR3 length is 16 residues. V dropped 8 bases and J dropped 3; count of bases not matched to a gene: 14. The CDR3 DNA follows: TGCGCCAGCCGATCAGGGGGCTGGGGGTTGGACACTGAAGCTTTCTTT. Protein: CASRSGGWGLDTEAFF.

The J gene is TRBJ1-1, the V gene TRBV4-1; 7 bases align to TRBD1. The CDR3 covers 15 residues. Germline V gene sequence: CDR1 MGHRA, CDR2 YSYEKL. J gave up 1 base and V 4 bases, and 6 bases lay outside the gene matches. The CDR3: CASSLDGTANTEAFF. Written as DNA, the CDR3 is TGCGCCAGCAGCCTAGACGGGACAGCGAACACTGAAGCTTTCTTT.

This clone showed up just once. The rearrangement joins TRBV27 to TRBJ2-1; no firm D call. V was trimmed by 4 bases and J by 0 bases, leaving 10 bases between them. The CDR3 is 15 residues long. Germline lookup yields CDR1 MNHEY and CDR2 SMNVEV (reference sequence). This chain's CDR3 is CASSSLFSSYNEQFF. CDR3 bases: TGTGCCAGCAGTTCCCTCTTTAGCTCCTACAATGAGCAGTTCTTC.

This chain connects TRBV7-8 to TRBJ2-1, with 9 nucleotides matching TRBD1. V dropped 5 bases and J dropped 10; count of bases not matched to a gene: 15. The CDR3 covers 16 residues. CDR1 and CDR2 from the germline V gene are SGHVS and FQNEAQ. The CDR3 nucleotides read TGTGCCAGCAGCCCATCGGGACGGACAGGGGTGGACGAGCAGTTCTTC. This encodes CASSPSGRTGVDEQFF.